A selection of T cell receptor beta chains follows, all from one sample in a study of T cell responses to AZD1222 COVID-19 vaccine. Produced via immunoSEQ multiplex PCR; TCRdb's table is partial and in-frame only. This sample has 85,000 to 90,000 clones, with roughly nine tenths found just once. The starting material was peripheral blood, obtained on day 0 of AZD1222 vaccination. Receptors originate from an adult in good health. Each CDR3 is given without its conserved first and last residue. A D gene is named only where the DNA matches it firmly. Clone size is shown for a subset of rows, as once, few, many or a class of expanded clone.

clone size	D gene	CDR3 length	V gene	J gene	CDR3 protein
-	TRBD2	13	TRBV6-5	TRBJ2-1	ASSYSGRERGEQF
-	-	12	TRBV6-5	TRBJ1-1	ASSPTTGNTEAF
-	-	12	TRBV6-5	TRBJ1-3	ASTKGYSGNTIY
-	TRBD1	17	TRBV3-1/TRBV3-2	TRBJ1-1	ASSPLAGGLGAWNTEAF
-	TRBD2	15	TRBV25-1	TRBJ2-1	ASSESSGGGSYNEQF
-	-	11	TRBV12-3/TRBV12-4	TRBJ2-1	ASSGLSGNEQF
-	-	13	TRBV18	TRBJ1-1	ASSPRGGLNTEAF
-	TRBD2	13	TRBV5-4	TRBJ2-7	ASSLAGTSRYEQY
-	-	11	TRBV10-3	TRBJ1-5	AISERGNQPQH
-	-	12	TRBV5-1	TRBJ1-3	ASSLTTGGNTIY
-	-	11	TRBV3-1/TRBV3-2	TRBJ1-2	ASSQERAYGYT
-	TRBD1	10	TRBV3-1/TRBV3-2	TRBJ1-2	ASGQDLYGYT
-	TRBD1	12	TRBV7-9	TRBJ2-7	ASSSGQVGYEQY
few	-	13	TRBV9	TRBJ2-2	ASSSEGGYTGELF
-	TRBD2	18	TRBV27	TRBJ2-5	ASSLNGPGLAGSNEETQY
-	TRBD1	15	TRBV5-6	TRBJ1-3	ASSLAGTGRSGNTIY
few	TRBD2	14	TRBV4-1	TRBJ2-1	ASSQDPSGSGNEQF
-	-	12	TRBV18	TRBJ1-1	ASSPGQGGTEAF
-	-	15	TRBV6-2/TRBV6-3	TRBJ1-2	ASSSFGGGIANYGYT
-	-	11	TRBV12-3/TRBV12-4	TRBJ1-4	ASGGETGEKLF
-	-	12	TRBV19	TRBJ1-2	ASSIGTSNYGYT
-	-	13	TRBV6-1	TRBJ1-5	ASSDQGPSNQPQH
-	-	12	TRBV24-1	TRBJ2-1	ATSDPRRNNEQF
-	TRBD2	16	TRBV6-7	TRBJ2-1	ASSYCGLAGRSYNEQF
-	TRBD2	12	TRBV10-2	TRBJ2-7	ASKVSGTTYEQY
few	-	11	TRBV30	TRBJ2-5	AWSPRVRETQY
-	-	12	TRBV19	TRBJ2-2	ASGNQGGPGELF
-	TRBD1	15	TRBV7-9	TRBJ1-5	ASSPIGTGGPNQPQH
-	-	10	TRBV2	TRBJ2-1	ASTRDYNEQF
-	-	10	TRBV29-1	TRBJ2-3	SVERVTDTQY
-	-	13	TRBV9	TRBJ1-2	ASSVGESSNYGYT
-	TRBD1	12	TRBV2	TRBJ2-7	ASSEDVGQGVVY
-	TRBD2	14	TRBV4-2	TRBJ2-1	ASSQSGGRSYNEQF
once	-	13	TRBV2	TRBJ1-6	ASSALDRQNSPLH
-	TRBD1	12	TRBV5-1	TRBJ2-7	ASSLGGTGPEQY
-	TRBD2	16	TRBV27	TRBJ2-1	ASRGASGRTSSYNEQF
-	-	13	TRBV5-1	TRBJ2-6	ASKLQGTGANVLT
-	-	12	TRBV11-2	TRBJ1-2	ASSLPWGNYGYT
few	-	12	TRBV12-5	TRBJ2-7	ASGPPGVDYEQY
-	-	13	TRBV12-2	TRBJ1-5	ASRVGTGNNQPQH
few	-	16	TRBV5-1	TRBJ2-2	ASSLRGDLGLDTGELF
-	TRBD1	14	TRBV11-3	TRBJ2-3	ASSYSTGTNTDTQY
-	TRBD2	11	TRBV7-9	TRBJ2-1	TLAHLRGNEQF
-	-	11	TRBV12-3/TRBV12-4	TRBJ2-3	ASSLIATDTQY
-	-	11	TRBV7-2	TRBJ1-2	ASVGASNYGYT
-	-	13	TRBV19	TRBJ1-1	ASIRFGAKNTEAF
-	TRBD1	13	TRBV2	TRBJ2-3	ASSEDRGHTDTQY
-	TRBD2	14	TRBV7-6	TRBJ2-2	ASSLEARGALGELF
-	-	13	TRBV28	TRBJ2-6	ASSFRGVGANVLT
-	TRBD1	13	TRBV14	TRBJ1-1	ASRPLGTGETEAF
-	-	13	TRBV27	TRBJ1-5	ASSSLGDRYQPQH
-	-	11	TRBV3-1/TRBV3-2	TRBJ2-3	ASSQDLGNTQY
-	-	10	TRBV30	TRBJ2-7	AWSQDTYEQY
-	-	12	TRBV18	TRBJ1-2	ASSLEGRDYGYT
-	TRBD1	12	TRBV2	TRBJ2-2	ASRDRANTGELF
-	TRBD1	12	TRBV5-1	TRBJ2-7	ASSLDRGQYEQY
-	-	11	TRBV9	TRBJ1-5	ASSVDVNQPQH